This TCR beta chain derives from a study of T cell responses to AZD1222 COVID-19 vaccine. Here immunoSEQ multiplex PCR was the method, and the copy in TCRdb shows in-frame clones only, minus some. The profile shows some 120,000 clones, roughly 88% of them singletons. CDR1 is SGHRS and CDR2 is YFSETQ in the germline V gene. The CDR3 spans 18 residues. After removal of 1 base from V and 3 bases from J, the junction contained 11 bases not matched to a gene. This specimen consisted of peripheral blood, obtained on day 0 of AZD1222 vaccination. The source is an adult in good health. The chain joins TRBV5-1 to TRBJ2-7, with TRBD2 identical over 12 bases. CDR3 sequence reads: CASSLTPNLAGGLYEQYF. DNA of the CDR3: TGCGCCAGCAGCTTGACCCCGAATCTAGCGGGGGGGCTCTACGAGCAGTACTTC.